This T cell receptor (beta chain) was sequenced in a study of Graves' ophthalmopathy and Graves' hyperthyroidism. Whole-study context: Upon initial diagnosis and before any treatment, peripheral blood was collected.

For repertoire sequencing, the TCR beta CDR3 regions were amplified from RNA transcripts. HTBI primers were employed in first-round RT-PCR, then a second-round multiplex PCR followed. TCRdb reprocessed the multiplex PCR reads with MiXCR, giving one entry per CDR3 protein. Of roughly 400,000 distinct CDR3 sequences listed, approximately 18% are singletons. Study-wide results and caveats: Stable hyperthyroidism and ophthalmopathy were told apart by a 13-signature model, which achieved approximately 87% sensitivity and almost 82% specificity.

Orbital computed tomography, together with clinical symptoms, serum thyroxine, TRAb and thyroid ultrasound, was used for diagnosis. Sampling around 9 ml of fresh peripheral blood provided the PBMCs. In its sample, this clonotype was seen many times. Its antigen is currently unknown. Trimming at V came to 4 bases and at J to 3 bases, leaving 7 bases not matched to a gene. The CDR3 consists of 15 residues. CDR1 MGHDK and CDR2 SYGVNS come from the germline V gene. This TCR was sampled from an adult woman with stable Graves' hyperthyroidism. The specimen sequenced was peripheral blood. The chain uses TRBV25-1 and TRBJ2-7; 9 positions agree with TRBD2. CDR3 protein: CASSGASGVIYEQYF. CDR3 DNA: TGTGCCAGCAGTGGCGCTAGCGGGGTTATCTACGAGCAGTACTTC.